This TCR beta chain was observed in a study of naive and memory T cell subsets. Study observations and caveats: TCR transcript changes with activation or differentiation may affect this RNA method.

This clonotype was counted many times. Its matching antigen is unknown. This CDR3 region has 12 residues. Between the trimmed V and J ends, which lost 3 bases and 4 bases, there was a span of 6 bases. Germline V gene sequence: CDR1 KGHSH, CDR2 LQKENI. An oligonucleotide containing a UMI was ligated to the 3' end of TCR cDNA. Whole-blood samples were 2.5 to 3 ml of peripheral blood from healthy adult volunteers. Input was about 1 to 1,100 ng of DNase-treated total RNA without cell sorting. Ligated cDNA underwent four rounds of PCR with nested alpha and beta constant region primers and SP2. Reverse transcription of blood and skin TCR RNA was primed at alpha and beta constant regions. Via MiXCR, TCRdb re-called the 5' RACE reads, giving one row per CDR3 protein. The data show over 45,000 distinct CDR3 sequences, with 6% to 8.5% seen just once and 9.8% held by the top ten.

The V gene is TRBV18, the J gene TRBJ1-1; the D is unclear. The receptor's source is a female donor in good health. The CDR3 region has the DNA TGTGCCAGCTCACCTTCTCCCACTGAAGCTTTCTTT. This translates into CASSPSPTEAFF.